A selection of T cell receptor beta chains follows, all from one sample in a study of T cells in Graves' hyperthyroidism and ophthalmopathy. TCRdb reprocessed the multiplex PCR reads via MiXCR and lists one record per CDR3 protein. Among about 590,000 distinct CDR3 sequences listed, 11% to 15% were seen once. What was sequenced was blood. All receptors come from a woman aged 18-29 years with Graves' ophthalmopathy. Both conserved end residues are part of each CDR3. The order of the fields is CDR3 protein, CDR3 DNA, clone size, J gene, CDR3 length, V gene, D gene. The D gene is left open where the match is weak. For some rows the clone size is stated as once, few or many, or as a class when expanded; others skip it.

CDR3aa: CASTYSGSTSEQFF
CDR3nt: TGTGCCAGTACCTATAGCGGGAGCACTTCTGAGCAGTTCTTC
abundance: NA
j_gene: TRBJ2-1
len: 14
v_gene: TRBV19
d_gene: TRBD2

CDR3aa: CATSEGGLAGHNEQFF
CDR3nt: TGTGCCACCAGTGAGGGGGGACTAGCGGGACACAATGAGCAGTTCTTC
abundance: many
j_gene: TRBJ2-1
len: 16
v_gene: TRBV24-1
d_gene: TRBD2

CDR3aa: CASSLDRVRTEAFF
CDR3nt: TGTGCCAGCAGCCTGGACAGGGTGAGAACTGAAGCTTTCTTT
abundance: many
j_gene: TRBJ1-1
len: 14
v_gene: TRBV7-2
d_gene: TRBD1

CDR3aa: CAISESTPTGDSYPYEQYF
CDR3nt: TGTGCCATCAGTGAGTCCACCCCGACCGGGGACAGCTACCCCTACGAGCAGTACTTC
abundance: few
j_gene: TRBJ2-7
len: 19
v_gene: TRBV10-3
d_gene: TRBD1

CDR3aa: CASSYSSSQWFRNYGYTF
CDR3nt: TGTGCCAGCAGTTACTCTTCTTCTCAATGGTTTCGCAACTATGGCTACACCTTC
abundance: many
j_gene: TRBJ1-2
len: 18
v_gene: TRBV6-2/TRBV6-3
d_gene: NA

CDR3aa: CASSTKTYGAANTGELFF
CDR3nt: TGTGCTAGCAGCACTAAGACATACGGGGCCGCGAACACCGGGGAGCTGTTTTTT
abundance: NA
j_gene: TRBJ2-2
len: 18
v_gene: TRBV7-7
d_gene: NA

CDR3aa: CASSPGVGGSGAYEQYF
CDR3nt: TGTGCCAGCAGTCCCGGCGTTGGGGGGAGTGGGGCCTACGAGCAGTACTTC
abundance: many
j_gene: TRBJ2-7
len: 17
v_gene: TRBV12-3/TRBV12-4
d_gene: NA

CDR3aa: CSARDLGGGSYNEQFF
CDR3nt: TGCAGTGCTAGAGATTTAGGCGGAGGCTCCTACAATGAGCAGTTCTTC
abundance: few
j_gene: TRBJ2-1
len: 16
v_gene: TRBV20-1
d_gene: NA

CDR3aa: CASSGSGLGGNQPQHF
CDR3nt: TGTGCCAGCAGTGGCAGCGGCCTGGGTGGCAATCAGCCCCAGCATTTT
abundance: many
j_gene: TRBJ1-5
len: 16
v_gene: TRBV6-1
d_gene: NA

CDR3aa: CAISESGRMGTGGRTEAFF
CDR3nt: TGTGCCATCAGTGAGTCGGGTCGCATGGGGACAGGGGGTCGGACTGAAGCTTTCTTT
abundance: many
j_gene: TRBJ1-1
len: 19
v_gene: TRBV10-3
d_gene: TRBD1

CDR3aa: CASIDSPGQGFTGELFF
CDR3nt: TGTGCCAGCATCGACAGTCCGGGACAGGGGTTTACCGGGGAGCTGTTTTTT
abundance: NA
j_gene: TRBJ2-2
len: 17
v_gene: TRBV25-1
d_gene: TRBD1

CDR3aa: CASSDGGYEQYF
CDR3nt: TGTGCCAGCAGTGACGGAGGGTACGAGCAGTACTTC
abundance: many
j_gene: TRBJ2-7
len: 12
v_gene: TRBV6-2/TRBV6-3
d_gene: NA

CDR3aa: CAWSVRTGKLEKLFF
CDR3nt: TGTGCCTGGAGTGTGAGGACAGGGAAACTTGAAAAACTGTTTTTT
abundance: many
j_gene: TRBJ1-4
len: 15
v_gene: TRBV30
d_gene: TRBD1

CDR3aa: CASSIGQLTTNTDTQYF
CDR3nt: TGTGCCAGTAGTATTGGGCAATTAACAACCAACACAGATACGCAGTATTTT
abundance: NA
j_gene: TRBJ2-3
len: 17
v_gene: TRBV19
d_gene: NA

CDR3aa: CSVVGYSSYNEQFF
CDR3nt: TGCAGCGTTGTGGGCTACAGCTCCTACAATGAGCAGTTCTTC
abundance: many
j_gene: TRBJ2-1
len: 14
v_gene: TRBV29-1
d_gene: NA